This entry features one T cell receptor beta chain sequence. Trimming stripped 1 base from V and 3 bases from J, with 13 bases between. Germline CDR1 and CDR2: SNHLY and FYNNEI. The CDR3 runs 15 residues. The source of the sample is a study of glioma-infiltrating T cells after dendritic cell vaccination. Time point noted: after dendritic cell vaccination, including at tumor progression/relapse. The method was immunoSEQ multiplex PCR; TCRdb's version includes in-frame clones alone and lacks a portion of them. Of approximately 110,000 clones listed, roughly 90% are singletons. The source of this sequence is a human donor with glioblastoma. The sample consisted of blood, taken after dendritic cell vaccination. V usage is TRBV2 and J usage is TRBJ2-7; the D gene is possibly TRBD1 (6 bases). CDR3 sequence: CASSEVGRGHYEQYF. Written as DNA, the CDR3 is TGTGCCAGCAGTGAAGTGGGCAGGGGCCACTACGAGCAGTACTTC.